Presented here are 21 T cell receptor beta chains from one specimen sequenced in a study of T-cell reconstitution after alpha-beta-depleted transplantation in children. Molecular barcoding with unique molecular identifiers was used for the TCRbeta library. TCRdb re-analysed the PCR reads in MiXCR, keeping a single row per CDR3 protein. The data hold around 250,000 distinct CDR3 sequences, with 9.9% observed a single time. The specimen comprised PBMCs from the stem cell graft donor, sampled from the stem cell graft. The receptors were gathered from a human donor who donated a stem cell graft to a child with SCID.

This clonotype was seen a handful of times. The rearrangement links TRBV12-3 or TRBV12-4 to TRBJ1-1; 7 bases are shared with TRBD1. The CDR3 loop spans 14 amino acids. With 4 bases clipped from V and 4 bases from J, the junction kept 6 bases outside the gene matches. CDR3 amino acids: CASSSQGPGTEAFF. CDR3 sequence (DNA): TGTGCCAGCAGTTCACAGGGGCCCGGCACTGAAGCTTTCTTT.

The chain recombines TRBV25-1 with TRBJ2-7; D is tentatively TRBD1 or TRBD2 (5 bases each). Germline V gives CDR1 MGHDK, CDR2 SYGVNS. The V end was cut by 8 bases, the J end by 2 bases, with 10 bases between. This CDR3 comprises 12 residues. This chain's CDR3 is CASRGLAYEQYF. In DNA form, the CDR3 reads TGTGCCAGCCGGGGCCTGGCCTACGAGCAGTACTTC.

This clonotype was recorded a few times. In DNA form, the CDR3 reads TGTGCCAGCAGCTTAGGGGCGGTCGGGGCAGGGGTCGACGAGCAGTACTTC. Translating gives CASSLGAVGAGVDEQYF. The V gene is TRBV7-9, the J gene TRBJ2-7; D is perhaps TRBD1 (6 bases). Trimming took off 1 base at V and 5 bases at J, with 21 bases between the two ends. The CDR3 contains 17 residues. Germline-derived CDR1 and CDR2 are SEHNR and FQNEAQ (reference sequence).

This clonotype was seen only a few times. The chain links TRBV18 to TRBJ2-2; D not certain. The CDR3 length is 13 residues. Germline V gene data show CDR1 as KGHSH and CDR2 as LQKENI. Trimming pared 3 bases from V and 7 bases from J, leaving 9 bases between. The CDR3 is CASSPKIGGELFF. The CDR3 DNA follows: TGTGCCAGCTCACCGAAGATAGGCGGGGAGCTGTTTTTT.

The genes are TRBV24-1 and TRBJ2-3; 7 bases are a match to TRBD2. The CDR3 is made up of 15 amino acids. J gave up 1 base and V 4 bases, and 4 bases lay outside the gene matches. Looked up from germline, CDR1 is KGHDR and CDR2 is SFDVKD. The CDR3 nucleotides read TGTGCCACCAGTGACACTAGCGAAGGCACAGATACGCAGTATTTT. Amino acids: CATSDTSEGTDTQYF.

This sequence joins TRBV3-1 and TRBJ1-1, with D maybe TRBD1 (5 bases). Germline V gene sequence: CDR1 LGHDT, CDR2 YNNKEL (reference sequence). Trimming stripped 6 bases from V and 1 base from J, with 12 bases between. This CDR3 region has 14 residues. CDR3 region: CASRLGAANTEAFF. The CDR3 DNA reads as TGTGCCAGCAGACTAGGGGCGGCGAACACTGAAGCTTTCTTT.

This clonotype appeared a few times. The chain carries TRBV18 and TRBJ2-1; unclear D gene. Germline V lookup: CDR1 KGHSH, CDR2 LQKENI. Trimming stripped 6 bases from V and 6 bases from J, with 18 bases between. The CDR3 spans 15 residues. CDR3 coding DNA: TGTGCCAGCTCCATGACCATAGGCCTCGTCAATGAGCAGTTCTTC. Translated, it gives CASSMTIGLVNEQFF.

The CDR3 region is CASSHSTSGPLDTQYF. The CDR3 DNA reads as TGTGCCAGCAGCCACTCGACTAGCGGGCCGCTGGATACGCAGTATTTT. The rearrangement joins TRBV3-1 to TRBJ2-3, with 10 bases lining up with TRBD2. CDR1 is LGHDT, CDR2 YNNKEL, per germline (reference sequence). The CDR3 totals 16 residues. V was clipped by 3 bases and J by 6 bases; unmatched bases: 9.

This clonotype was seen a few times. In DNA, the CDR3 is TGCAGCGTTGGGAGGGACAGGGTTTTTTCTTCTCCCGGGGAGCTGTTTTTT. It encodes CSVGRDRVFSSPGELFF. The V gene is TRBV29-1, the J gene TRBJ2-2, with 9 bases that match TRBD1. The CDR3 consists of 17 residues. The V gene end was trimmed by 4 bases and the J gene end by 6 bases; junction bases not matched to a gene: 15. Germline V CDR1 and CDR2: SQVTM, ANQGSEA.

This clonotype has a count of ten or more. The V and J genes are TRBV3-1 and TRBJ2-1, with TRBD2 matching over 10 bases. The junction had 10 bases not matched to a gene; V was cut back by 5 bases and J by 0 bases. The CDR3 has 18 amino acids. Germline values: CDR1 LGHDT, CDR2 YNNKEL (reference sequence). As DNA, the CDR3 is TGTGCCAGCAGCATTACGACTAGCGGGCTGAGCTCCTACAATGAGCAGTTCTTC. Translation gives CASSITTSGLSSYNEQFF.

This clonotype has just a few counts. This chain joins TRBV6-2 or TRBV6-3 and TRBJ2-6; a possible D gene is TRBD2 (5 bases). This CDR3 contains 13 residues. From germline, CDR1 is MNHEY and CDR2 SVGEGT. V was cut by 8 bases and J by 2 bases, with 7 bases left in between. CDR3 amino acids: CASAGAGANVLTF. DNA of the CDR3: TGTGCCAGCGCCGGGGCTGGGGCCAACGTCCTGACTTTC.

This rearrangement joins TRBV7-7 to TRBJ2-5; the D is unclear. CDR1 and CDR2 (germline): SSHAT, FNYEAQ (reference sequence). The germline V and J ends were trimmed by 5 bases and 7 bases, with 5 bases remaining between them. This CDR3 contains 10 residues. The CDR3 loop is CASSPGTQYF. CDR3 nucleotide sequence: TGTGCCAGCAGCCCGGGGACCCAGTACTTC.

This chain connects TRBV10-3 to TRBJ2-3; D is perhaps TRBD1 or TRBD2 (5 bases each). The V end was cut by 0 bases, the J end by 0 bases, with 10 bases between. The germline V gene encodes CDR1 ENHRY and CDR2 SYGVKD. CDR3 length equals 16 residues. The chain's CDR3 is CAISESSGTSTDTQYF. DNA for the CDR3: TGTGCCATCAGTGAGTCATCGGGGACGAGCACAGATACGCAGTATTTT.

This rearrangement joins TRBV7-9 to TRBJ1-2, with D unresolved. The CDR3 sequence is 15 residues long. Germline loops: CDR1 SEHNR, CDR2 FQNEAQ (reference sequence). V was pared by 1 base and J by 4 bases, with 13 bases between. The CDR3 loop reads CASSLGALLLYGYTF. In DNA form, the CDR3 reads TGTGCCAGCAGCTTAGGGGCCCTTCTTCTCTATGGCTACACCTTC. Looking up the rest from reference TRBV7-9 and TRBJ1-2 gives the full variable domain: DTGVSQNPRHKITKRGQNVTFRCDPISEHNRLYWYRQTLGQGPEFLTYFQNEAQLEKSRLLSDRFSAERPKGSFSTLEIQRTEQGDSAMYLCASSLGALLLYGYTFGSGTRLTVV.

This clonotype showed up many times. The chain joins TRBV7-9 to TRBJ2-1, with 10 bases matching TRBD2. This CDR3 spans 16 amino acids. V was clipped by 5 bases and J by 2 bases; unmatched bases: 6. Germline CDR1 and CDR2: SEHNR and FQNEAQ (reference sequence). The CDR3 loop is CASSTLLAGPYNEQFF. DNA for the CDR3: TGTGCCAGCAGCACTCTACTAGCGGGACCCTACAATGAGCAGTTCTTC.

This clonotype appeared a few times. The CDR3 DNA reads TGCAGCGTTGAGACGAGGGGTTTCAATGGCTACACCTTC. Translated, it gives CSVETRGFNGYTF. V and J are TRBV29-1 and TRBJ1-2; TRBD1 is a possible D gene (5 bases). V lost 3 bases, J lost 6 bases, and 14 bases lay in between. Germline loops: CDR1 SQVTM, CDR2 ANQGSEA. The CDR3 spans 13 residues.

This chain joins TRBV3-1 and TRBJ2-3; maybe TRBD1 (7 bases). Trimming took 8 bases from V and 3 from J, leaving 18 bases between them. Germline-derived CDR1 and CDR2 are LGHDT and YNNKEL (reference sequence). The CDR3 runs 15 residues. CDR3: CASCKQGTWTDTQYF. The CDR3 bases are TGTGCCAGCTGCAAACAGGGGACTTGGACAGATACGCAGTATTTT.

There are many counts of this clonotype. The V call is TRBV11-2, the J call TRBJ2-1; TRBD2 matches at 10 bases. After removal of 7 bases from V and 7 bases from J, the junction contained 10 bases not matched to a gene. The CDR3 contains 15 residues. Germline V lookup: CDR1 SGHAT, CDR2 FQNNGV. The CDR3 region is CASTSSGGGENEQFF. The CDR3 DNA is TGTGCCAGCACCTCTAGCGGGGGAGGTGAGAATGAGCAGTTCTTC.

This sequence joins TRBV7-9 and TRBJ2-1; D is perhaps TRBD1 (6 bases). CDR3 length: 14 amino acids. Germline loops: CDR1 SEHNR, CDR2 FQNEAQ (reference sequence). Trimming took 6 bases from V and 8 from J, leaving 17 bases between them. The CDR3 sequence is CASSLDRKSYEQFF. CDR3 in DNA: TGTGCCAGCAGTCTCGACAGGAAATCATATGAGCAGTTCTTC.

This clonotype was seen only a few times. The genes are TRBV7-2 and TRBJ2-7; D is unresolved. The CDR3 loop spans 13 amino acids. The V end was cut by 7 bases, the J end by 6 bases, with 16 bases between. CDR1 and CDR2 from the germline V gene are SGHTA and FQGNSA. CDR3: CASTLGTPGEQYF. The CDR3 DNA sequence: TGTGCCAGCACCCTAGGAACCCCTGGCGAGCAGTACTTC.

This clonotype was detected only a few times. V is TRBV11-2 and J is TRBJ2-3, with D perhaps matching TRBD2 (5 bases). This CDR3 region has 15 residues. In germline, CDR1 is SGHAT, CDR2 FQNNGV. V was shortened by 5 bases and J by 2 bases, with 14 bases between the two germline ends. Here the CDR3 DNA reads TGTGCCAGCAGCCGTCTAGCTAGCCCCACAGATACGCAGTATTTT. This sequence encodes CASSRLASPTDTQYF.